This T cell receptor (beta chain) emerged from a study of neoadjuvant nivolumab and ipilimumab in lung cancer. Study-level results: Blood richness before therapy tracked richness in tumors resected after neoadjuvant therapy. Pathologic regression was not significantly tied to TCR clonality.

Comments on this clone: Its antigen is currently unknown.

The CDR3 consists of 15 residues. Germline CDR1 is MDHEN and CDR2 is SYDVKM. The V gene end was trimmed by 6 bases and the J gene end by 7 bases; junction bases not matched to a gene: 8. TCRdb's copy holds only in-frame clones and misses some; the assay was immunoSEQ multiplex PCR. The table includes about 27,000 clones, around 76% detected once. This chain joins TRBV28 and TRBJ1-6; 8 bases match TRBD1. The sample was tumor tissue, taken after neoadjuvant nivolumab, alone or with ipilimumab, at or shortly before surgery. The clonotype originates from an adult with non-small cell lung cancer. This chain's CDR3 is CASRSGTGLNSPLHF. The CDR3 coding sequence is TGTGCCAGCAGGTCCGGGACAGGATTAAATTCACCCCTCCACTTT.